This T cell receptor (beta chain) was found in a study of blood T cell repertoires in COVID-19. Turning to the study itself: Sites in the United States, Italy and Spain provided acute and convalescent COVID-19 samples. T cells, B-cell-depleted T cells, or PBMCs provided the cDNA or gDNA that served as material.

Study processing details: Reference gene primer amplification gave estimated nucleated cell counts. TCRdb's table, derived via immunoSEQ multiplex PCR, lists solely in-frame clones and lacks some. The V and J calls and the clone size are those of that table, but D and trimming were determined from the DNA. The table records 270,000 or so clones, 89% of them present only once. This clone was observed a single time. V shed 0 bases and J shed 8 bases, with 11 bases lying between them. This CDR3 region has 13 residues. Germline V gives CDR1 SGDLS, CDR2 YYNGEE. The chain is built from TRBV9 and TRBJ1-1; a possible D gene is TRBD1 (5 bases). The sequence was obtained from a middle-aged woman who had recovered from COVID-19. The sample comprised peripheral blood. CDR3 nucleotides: TGTGCCAGCAGCGTAGTTCAGGGAACCGAAGCTTTCTTT. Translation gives CASSVVQGTEAFF.